The source of this T cell receptor (beta chain) is a study of cytomegalovirus exposure and HLA in healthy donors. Whole-study findings and limits: Indistinguishable V segments such as TRBV6-2 and TRBV6-3 were excluded. Trimming of TCR beta V- and J-genes showed a link, identified in a later analysis, to a missense DCLRE1C variant. Immune exposure data for these donors was limited to CMV serostatus. A list of 164 TCR beta chains associated with cytomegalovirus was given.

To note about this clone: Its antigen is as yet unknown.

The CDR3 sequence is 17 residues long. Germline-derived CDR1 and CDR2 are SGHTA and FQGNSA. Trimming pared 0 bases from V and 2 bases from J, leaving 17 bases between. Both 60 Vbeta primers and 13 Jbeta primers went into the PCR. Method: immunoSEQ multiplex PCR; TCRdb's copy keeps in-frame clones and lacks some. The sample totals about 52,000 clones. This clonotype was obtained from a woman aged 55 to 70 in good health and CMV-seropositive. The chain couples TRBV7-2 to TRBJ2-7; weak D call: TRBD1 (6 bases). The sequencing sample was made of PBMCs. The CDR3 sequence is CASSLAKSRGSAYEQYF. The CDR3 DNA sequence: TGTGCCAGCAGCTTAGCGAAAAGCAGGGGCAGCGCCTACGAGCAGTACTTC.